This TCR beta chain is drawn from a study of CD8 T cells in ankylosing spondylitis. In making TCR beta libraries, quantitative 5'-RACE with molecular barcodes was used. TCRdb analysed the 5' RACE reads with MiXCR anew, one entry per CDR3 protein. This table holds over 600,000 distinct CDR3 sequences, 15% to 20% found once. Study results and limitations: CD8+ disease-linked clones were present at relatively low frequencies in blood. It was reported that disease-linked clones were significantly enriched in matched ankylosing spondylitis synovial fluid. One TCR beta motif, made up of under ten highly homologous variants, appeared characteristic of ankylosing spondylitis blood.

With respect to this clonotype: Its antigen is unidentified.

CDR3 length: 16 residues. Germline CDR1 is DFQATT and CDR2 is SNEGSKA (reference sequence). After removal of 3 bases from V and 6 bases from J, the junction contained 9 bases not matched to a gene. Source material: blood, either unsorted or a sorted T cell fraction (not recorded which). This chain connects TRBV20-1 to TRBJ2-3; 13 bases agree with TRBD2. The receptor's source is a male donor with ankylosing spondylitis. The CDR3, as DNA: TGCAGTGCTAGCCCCGGACTAGCGGGAGAGGGGGATACGCAGTATTTT. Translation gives CSASPGLAGEGDTQYF.